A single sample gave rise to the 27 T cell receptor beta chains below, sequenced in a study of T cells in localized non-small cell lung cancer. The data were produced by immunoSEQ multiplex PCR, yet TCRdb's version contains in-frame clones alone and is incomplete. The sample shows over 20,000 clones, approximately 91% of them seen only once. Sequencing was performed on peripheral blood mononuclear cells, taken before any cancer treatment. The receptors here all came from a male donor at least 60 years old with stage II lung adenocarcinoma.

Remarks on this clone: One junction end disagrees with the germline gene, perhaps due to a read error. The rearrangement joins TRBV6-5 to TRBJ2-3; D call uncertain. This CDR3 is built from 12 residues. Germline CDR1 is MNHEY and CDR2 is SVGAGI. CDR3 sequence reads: CATTTGTDTQYF. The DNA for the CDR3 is TGTGCCACCACGACTGGCACGGATACGCAGTATTTT.

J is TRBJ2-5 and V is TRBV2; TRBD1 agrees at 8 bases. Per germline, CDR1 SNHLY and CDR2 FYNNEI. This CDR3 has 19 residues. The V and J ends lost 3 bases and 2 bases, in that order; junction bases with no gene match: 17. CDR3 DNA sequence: TGTGCCAGCAGTGACCCCCAGACAGGGGCCGGACCATTTCAAGAGACCCAGTACTTC. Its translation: CASSDPQTGAGPFQETQYF.

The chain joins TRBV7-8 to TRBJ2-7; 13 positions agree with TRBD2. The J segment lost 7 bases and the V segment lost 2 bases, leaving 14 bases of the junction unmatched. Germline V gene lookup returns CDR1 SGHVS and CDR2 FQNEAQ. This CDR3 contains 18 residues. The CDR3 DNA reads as TGTGCCAGCAGCTTATCGGGGACTAGCGGGGCGCGGGGGGATGAGCAGTACTTC. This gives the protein CASSLSGTSGARGDEQYF.

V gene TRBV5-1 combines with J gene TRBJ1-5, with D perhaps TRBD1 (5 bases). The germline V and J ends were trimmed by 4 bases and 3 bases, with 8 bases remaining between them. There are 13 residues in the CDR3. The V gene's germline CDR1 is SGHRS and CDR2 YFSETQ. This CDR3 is CASSGGDNQPQHF. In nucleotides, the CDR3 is TGCGCCAGCAGCGGGGGGGACAATCAGCCCCAGCATTTT. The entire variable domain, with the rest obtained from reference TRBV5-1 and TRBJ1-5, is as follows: KAGVTQTPRYLIKTRGQQVTLSCSPISGHRSVSWYQQTPGQGLQFLFEYFSETQRNKGNFPGRFSGRQFSNSRSEMNVSTLELGDSALYLCASSGGDNQPQHFGDGTRLSIL.

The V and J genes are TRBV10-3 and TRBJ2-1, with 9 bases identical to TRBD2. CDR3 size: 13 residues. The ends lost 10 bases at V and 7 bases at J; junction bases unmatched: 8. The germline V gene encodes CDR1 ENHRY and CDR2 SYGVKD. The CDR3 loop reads CATLELAGNEQFF. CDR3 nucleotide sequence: TGTGCCACCCTGGAGCTAGCGGGAAATGAGCAGTTCTTC.

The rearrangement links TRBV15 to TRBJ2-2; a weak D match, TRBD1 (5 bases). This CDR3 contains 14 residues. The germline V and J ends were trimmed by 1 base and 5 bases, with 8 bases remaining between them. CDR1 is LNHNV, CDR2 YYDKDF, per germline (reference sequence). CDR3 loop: CATSRGQGTGELFF. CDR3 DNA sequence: TGTGCCACCAGCAGAGGCCAGGGTACCGGGGAGCTGTTTTTT.

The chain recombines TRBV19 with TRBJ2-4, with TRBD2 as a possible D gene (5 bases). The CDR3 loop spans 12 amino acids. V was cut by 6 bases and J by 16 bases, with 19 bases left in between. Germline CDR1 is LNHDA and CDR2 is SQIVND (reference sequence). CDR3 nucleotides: TGTGCCAGTAGGCTCTCCGAGGGTAATTTATACTTC. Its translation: CASRLSEGNLYF.

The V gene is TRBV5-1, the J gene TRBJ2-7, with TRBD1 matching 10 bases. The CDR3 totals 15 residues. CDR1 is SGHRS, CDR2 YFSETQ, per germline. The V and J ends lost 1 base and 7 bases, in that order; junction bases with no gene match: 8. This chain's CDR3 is CASSLYDRGQEEQYF. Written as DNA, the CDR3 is TGCGCCAGCAGCTTGTACGACAGGGGGCAGGAGGAGCAGTACTTC.

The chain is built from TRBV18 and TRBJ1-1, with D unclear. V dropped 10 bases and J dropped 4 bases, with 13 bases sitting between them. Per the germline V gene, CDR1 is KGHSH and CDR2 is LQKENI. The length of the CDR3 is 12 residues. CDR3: CATSKQGTEAFF. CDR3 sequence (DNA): TGTGCCACCTCCAAGCAAGGCACTGAAGCTTTCTTT.

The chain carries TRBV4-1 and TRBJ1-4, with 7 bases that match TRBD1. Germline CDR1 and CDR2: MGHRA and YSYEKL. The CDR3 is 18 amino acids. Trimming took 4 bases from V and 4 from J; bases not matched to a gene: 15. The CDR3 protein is CASSRTPAQGSINEKLFF. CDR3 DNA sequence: TGCGCCAGCAGCCGTACCCCAGCACAGGGGTCAATTAATGAAAAACTGTTTTTT.

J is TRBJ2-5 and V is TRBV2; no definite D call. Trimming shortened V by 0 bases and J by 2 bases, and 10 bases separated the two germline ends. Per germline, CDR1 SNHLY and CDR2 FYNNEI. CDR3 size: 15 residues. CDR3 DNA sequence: TGTGCCAGCAGTGAAGCGGAACGGGTTCAAGAGACCCAGTACTTC. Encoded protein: CASSEAERVQETQYF.

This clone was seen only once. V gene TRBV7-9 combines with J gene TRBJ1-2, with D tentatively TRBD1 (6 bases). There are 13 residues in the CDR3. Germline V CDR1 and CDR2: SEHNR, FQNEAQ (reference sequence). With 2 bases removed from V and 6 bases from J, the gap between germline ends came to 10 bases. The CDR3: CASSLTGIHGYTF. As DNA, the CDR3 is TGTGCCAGCAGCTTAACAGGGATCCATGGCTACACCTTC.

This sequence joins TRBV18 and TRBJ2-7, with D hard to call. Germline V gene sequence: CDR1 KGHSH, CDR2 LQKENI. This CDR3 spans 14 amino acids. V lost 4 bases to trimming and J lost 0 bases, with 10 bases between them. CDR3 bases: TGTGCCAGCTCACAAAGGACCGGCTCCTACGAGCAGTACTTC. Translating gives CASSQRTGSYEQYF.

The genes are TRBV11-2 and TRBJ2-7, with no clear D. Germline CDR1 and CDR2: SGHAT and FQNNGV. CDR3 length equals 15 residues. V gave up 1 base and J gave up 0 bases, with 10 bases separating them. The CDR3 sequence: CASSLGPRASYEQYF. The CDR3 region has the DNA TGTGCCAGCAGCTTAGGACCACGGGCCTCCTACGAGCAGTACTTC.

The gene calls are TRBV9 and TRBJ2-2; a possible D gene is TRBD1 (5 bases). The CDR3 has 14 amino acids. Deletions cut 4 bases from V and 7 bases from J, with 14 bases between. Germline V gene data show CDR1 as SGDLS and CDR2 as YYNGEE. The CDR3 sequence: CASSPFRANGELFF. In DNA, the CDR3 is TGTGCCAGCAGCCCCTTCAGGGCGAACGGGGAGCTGTTTTTT.

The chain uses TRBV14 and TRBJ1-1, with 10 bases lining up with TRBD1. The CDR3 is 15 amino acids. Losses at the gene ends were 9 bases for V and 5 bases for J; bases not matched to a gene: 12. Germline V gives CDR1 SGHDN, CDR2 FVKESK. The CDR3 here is CARRTGGEFGTEAFF. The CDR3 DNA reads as TGTGCCAGGAGGACAGGGGGAGAGTTCGGAACTGAAGCTTTCTTT.

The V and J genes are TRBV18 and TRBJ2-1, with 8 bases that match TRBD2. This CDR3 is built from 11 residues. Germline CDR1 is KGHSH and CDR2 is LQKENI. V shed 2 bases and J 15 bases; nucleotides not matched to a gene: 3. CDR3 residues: CASSPAGGVFF. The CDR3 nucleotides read TGTGCCAGCTCACCAGCGGGGGGCGTGTTCTTC.

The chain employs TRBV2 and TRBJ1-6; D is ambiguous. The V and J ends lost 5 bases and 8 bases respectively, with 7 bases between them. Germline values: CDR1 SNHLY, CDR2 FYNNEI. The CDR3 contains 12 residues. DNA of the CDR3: TGTGCCAGCAGTATCGGGGATTCACCCCTCCACTTT. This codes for CASSIGDSPLHF.

The CDR3: CATGATAGTSDTQYF. In nucleotides, the CDR3 is TGTGCCACCGGGGCAACCGCGGGCACTTCAGATACGCAGTATTTT. V gene TRBV10-3 combines with J gene TRBJ2-3, with D perhaps TRBD1 or TRBD2 (5 bases each). The CDR3 runs 15 residues. V shed 10 bases and J shed 4 bases, with 21 bases lying between them. The germline V gene has CDR1 ENHRY and CDR2 SYGVKD.

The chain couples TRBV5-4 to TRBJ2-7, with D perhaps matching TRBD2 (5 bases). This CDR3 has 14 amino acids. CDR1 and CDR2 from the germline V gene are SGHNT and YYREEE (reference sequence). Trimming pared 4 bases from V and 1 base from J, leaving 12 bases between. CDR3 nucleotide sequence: TGTGCCAGCAGCCCCCCGGGCGGGTCCTACGAGCAGTACTTC. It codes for CASSPPGGSYEQYF.

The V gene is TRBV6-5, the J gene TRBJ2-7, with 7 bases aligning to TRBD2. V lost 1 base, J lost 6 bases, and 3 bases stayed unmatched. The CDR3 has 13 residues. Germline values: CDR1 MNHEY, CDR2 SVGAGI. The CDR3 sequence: CASSYYASGEQYF. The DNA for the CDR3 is TGTGCCAGCAGTTACTACGCTAGCGGCGAGCAGTACTTC.

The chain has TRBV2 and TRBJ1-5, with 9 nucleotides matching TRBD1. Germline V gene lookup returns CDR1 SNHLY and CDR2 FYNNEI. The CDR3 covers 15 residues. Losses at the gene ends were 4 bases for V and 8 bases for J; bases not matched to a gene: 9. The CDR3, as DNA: TGTGCCAGCAGTGTTACCGGGACAGGGACAAAGCCCCAGCATTTT. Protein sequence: CASSVTGTGTKPQHF.

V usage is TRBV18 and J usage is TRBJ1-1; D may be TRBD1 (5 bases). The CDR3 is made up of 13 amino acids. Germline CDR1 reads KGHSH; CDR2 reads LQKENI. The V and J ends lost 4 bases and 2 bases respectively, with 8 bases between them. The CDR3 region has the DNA TGTGCCAGCTCACAGGACATTAACACTGAAGCTTTCTTT. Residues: CASSQDINTEAFF.

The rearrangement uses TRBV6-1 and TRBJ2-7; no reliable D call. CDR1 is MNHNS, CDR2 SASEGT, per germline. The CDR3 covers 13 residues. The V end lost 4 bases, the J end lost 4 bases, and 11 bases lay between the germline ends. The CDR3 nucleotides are TGTGCCAGCAGTGTTTTGGCAGTATACGAGCAGTACTTC. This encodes CASSVLAVYEQYF.

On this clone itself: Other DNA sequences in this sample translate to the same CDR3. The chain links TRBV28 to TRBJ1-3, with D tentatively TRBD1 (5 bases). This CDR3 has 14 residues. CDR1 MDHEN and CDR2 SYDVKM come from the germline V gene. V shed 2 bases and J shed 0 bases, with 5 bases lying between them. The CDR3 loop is CASSLGGSGNTIYF. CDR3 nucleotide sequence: TGTGCCAGCAGTTTAGGGGGCTCTGGAAACACCATATATTTT.

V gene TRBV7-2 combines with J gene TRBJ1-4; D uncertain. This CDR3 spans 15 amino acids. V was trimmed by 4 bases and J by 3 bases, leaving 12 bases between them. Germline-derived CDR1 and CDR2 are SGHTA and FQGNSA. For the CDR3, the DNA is TGTGCCAGCAGCTCTCGTGGGCTAGCTAATGAAAAACTGTTTTTT. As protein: CASSSRGLANEKLFF.

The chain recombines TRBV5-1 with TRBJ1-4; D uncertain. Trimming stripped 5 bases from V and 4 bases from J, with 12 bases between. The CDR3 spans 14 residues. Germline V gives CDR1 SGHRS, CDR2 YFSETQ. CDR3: CASSSGWGNEKLFF. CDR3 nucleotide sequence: TGCGCCAGCAGTTCCGGATGGGGTAATGAAAAACTGTTTTTT.